This T cell receptor (beta chain) was retrieved from a study of blood T cell repertoires in COVID-19. Across the study: COVID-19 samples, acute and convalescent, were from the United States, Italy and Spain.

Profiled with immunoSEQ multiplex PCR; TCRdb holds only in-frame clones, not every one. The sample carries 150,000 or so clones, approximately 92% recorded once. V was trimmed by 3 bases and J by 6 bases, leaving 8 bases between them. This CDR3 region has 13 residues. The germline gives CDR1 SGHDN, CDR2 FVKESK. Seattle's cohort entered during active infection and was followed longitudinally. The clonotype originates from a man between 18 and 35 years old with COVID-19, enrolled during active disease. What was sequenced was peripheral blood. The chain joins TRBV14 to TRBJ2-2; D is unclear. CDR3 sequence (DNA): TGTGCCAGCAGCCAGAGGCTGGCCGGGGAGCTGTTTTTT. This codes for CASSQRLAGELFF.